The source of this T cell receptor (beta chain) is a study of cytomegalovirus exposure and HLA in healthy donors. Study-wide results and caveats: Researchers catalogued about 160 TCR beta chains as cytomegalovirus-associated.

In regard to this clone: What it recognizes is unknown.

60 Vbeta and 13 Jbeta primers were used in PCR. Here immunoSEQ multiplex PCR was the method, and the copy in TCRdb shows in-frame clones only, minus some. Found here are under 200,000 clones, about 77% of them singletons; the top ten hold 2% to 3%. Trimming stripped 6 bases from V and 7 bases from J, with 13 bases between. In germline, CDR1 is SNHLY, CDR2 FYNNEI. This CDR3 comprises 12 residues. These donors, healthy bone marrow donors, were studied. The V and J genes are TRBV2 and TRBJ2-7; TRBD2 might be the D (6 bases). The clonotype was recovered from a woman in her 40s in good health and CMV-seropositive. The sequenced sample was PBMCs. CDR3: CASRGDFYEQYF. The CDR3 coding sequence is TGTGCCAGCAGGGGGGACTTTTATGAGCAGTACTTC.